These T cell receptor beta chains were read from a single sample in a study of T cell responses to AZD1222 COVID-19 vaccine. Profiling relied on immunoSEQ multiplex PCR, and the TCRdb table lists in-frame clones only, not all of them. The data show some 150,000 clones, with roughly 90% seen just once and about 3.6% held by the top ten. The sequencing here drew on peripheral blood, taken 28 days after the second AZD1222 dose. The source of these receptors is an adult who received the AZD1222 COVID-19 vaccine. Each CDR3 is given with its conserved first and last residue. The order of the fields is J gene, clone size, V gene, D gene, CDR3 DNA, CDR3 protein. A D gene is named only where the DNA matches it firmly. Clone size is stated in some rows and not others, as once, few, many or a class when expanded.

j_call: TRBJ2-7; clone_size: .; v_call: TRBV28; d_call: .; cdr3_nt: TGTGCCAGCAGTTTCGGCGGGACAGCCGTCTCCTACGAGCAGTACTTC; cdr3_aa: CASSFGGTAVSYEQYF
j_call: TRBJ2-3; clone_size: .; v_call: TRBV10-2; d_call: TRBD2; cdr3_nt: TGCGCCAGCAGTGACGGGACTATCACAGATACGCAGTATTTT; cdr3_aa: CASSDGTITDTQYF
j_call: TRBJ2-3; clone_size: .; v_call: TRBV24-1; d_call: .; cdr3_nt: TGTGCCACCAGTGATTTGACAGGAGGCACAGATACGCAGTATTTT; cdr3_aa: CATSDLTGGTDTQYF
j_call: TRBJ1-5; clone_size: .; v_call: TRBV28; d_call: TRBD1; cdr3_nt: TGTGCCAGCAGTCTCTTCAGGGGGCCTAAGGCCCAGCATTTT; cdr3_aa: CASSLFRGPKAQHF
j_call: TRBJ2-1; clone_size: .; v_call: TRBV2; d_call: .; cdr3_nt: TGTGCCAGCAGAAGGACTATACATGAGCAGTTCTTC; cdr3_aa: CASRRTIHEQFF
j_call: TRBJ1-1; clone_size: .; v_call: TRBV27; d_call: TRBD1; cdr3_nt: TGTGCCAGCAGGTCGGCCGGGACAGGGGGCTGGAGCACTGAAGCTTTCTTT; cdr3_aa: CASRSAGTGGWSTEAFF
j_call: TRBJ1-6; clone_size: .; v_call: TRBV10-2; d_call: TRBD1; cdr3_nt: TGCGCCAGCAGAGACAGACAGGGAGTCTCACCCCTCCACTTT; cdr3_aa: CASRDRQGVSPLHF
j_call: TRBJ2-7; clone_size: .; v_call: TRBV18; d_call: TRBD1; cdr3_nt: TGTGCCAGCTCGCGACAGGGGGGGACCGCCTACGAGCAGTACTTC; cdr3_aa: CASSRQGGTAYEQYF
j_call: TRBJ2-1; clone_size: .; v_call: TRBV4-1; d_call: TRBD1; cdr3_nt: TGCGCCAGCAGCCAGTTACCAGGGGGCAGTTATGAGCAGTTCTTC; cdr3_aa: CASSQLPGGSYEQFF
j_call: TRBJ1-1; clone_size: .; v_call: TRBV13; d_call: .; cdr3_nt: TGTGCCAGCAGCTTAGGATTTGGCACTGAAGCTTTCTTT; cdr3_aa: CASSLGFGTEAFF
j_call: TRBJ1-3; clone_size: .; v_call: TRBV7-9; d_call: .; cdr3_nt: TGTGCCAGCATCGATCCTCTGCGACCTGGAAACACCATATATTTT; cdr3_aa: CASIDPLRPGNTIYF
j_call: TRBJ2-1; clone_size: .; v_call: TRBV18; d_call: TRBD2; cdr3_nt: TGTGCCAGCTCACTTTACTCGACTAGCGGGAGTCGCAATGAGCAGTTCTTC; cdr3_aa: CASSLYSTSGSRNEQFF
j_call: TRBJ2-2; clone_size: .; v_call: TRBV3-1/TRBV3-2; d_call: .; cdr3_nt: TGTGCCAGCAGCCAAGCGGAGGGGGGGGAGCTGTTTTTT; cdr3_aa: CASSQAEGGELFF
j_call: TRBJ2-2; clone_size: .; v_call: TRBV5-4; d_call: .; cdr3_nt: TGTGCCAGCAGCCGAAAATCCAGGGTAGCTGGGACCGGGGAGCTGTTTTTT; cdr3_aa: CASSRKSRVAGTGELFF
j_call: TRBJ1-1; clone_size: .; v_call: TRBV29-1; d_call: .; cdr3_nt: TGCAGCGTTCTCGGGAAGTTGAGGGCCACTGAAGCTTTCTTT; cdr3_aa: CSVLGKLRATEAFF
j_call: TRBJ1-1; clone_size: .; v_call: TRBV25-1; d_call: TRBD1; cdr3_nt: TGTGCCAGCAGTGAGGGGACAGGAGTTAACACTGAAGCTTTCTTT; cdr3_aa: CASSEGTGVNTEAFF
j_call: TRBJ2-1; clone_size: .; v_call: TRBV24-1; d_call: TRBD2; cdr3_nt: TGTGCCACCAGTGATTTGCAAAGACTTAGCGGGAGGGCCTATGAGCAGTTCTTC; cdr3_aa: CATSDLQRLSGRAYEQFF
j_call: TRBJ2-2; clone_size: .; v_call: TRBV15; d_call: TRBD2; cdr3_nt: TGTGCCACCAGCAGATACTCTCCAAGCGGGAGTTATGGCGGGGAGCTGTTTTTT; cdr3_aa: CATSRYSPSGSYGGELFF
j_call: TRBJ2-2; clone_size: few; v_call: TRBV28; d_call: TRBD2; cdr3_nt: TGTGCCAGCAGTTTATGGAGACTAGCGGGAGGGCCCGGGGAGCTGTTTTTT; cdr3_aa: CASSLWRLAGGPGELFF
j_call: TRBJ1-6; clone_size: .; v_call: TRBV3-1/TRBV3-2; d_call: .; cdr3_nt: TGTGCCAGCAGCCAAGATGGTATAGGGAATTCACCCCTCCACTTT; cdr3_aa: CASSQDGIGNSPLHF
j_call: TRBJ1-5; clone_size: .; v_call: TRBV19; d_call: .; cdr3_nt: TGTGCCAGTAGTATTCAGGGCCGCAATCAGCCCCAGCATTTT; cdr3_aa: CASSIQGRNQPQHF
j_call: TRBJ2-3; clone_size: .; v_call: TRBV11-1; d_call: .; cdr3_nt: TGTGCCAGCAGCTGGGGCGGGACGGCAGGCACAGATACGCAGTATTTT; cdr3_aa: CASSWGGTAGTDTQYF
j_call: TRBJ1-1; clone_size: .; v_call: TRBV19; d_call: TRBD1; cdr3_nt: TGTGCCAGTAGTATCAAGCGACAGGGGACTGAAGCTTTCTTT; cdr3_aa: CASSIKRQGTEAFF
j_call: TRBJ2-2; clone_size: .; v_call: TRBV11-3; d_call: .; cdr3_nt: TGTGCCAGCAGCAAGGCGGATTCGAACACCGGGGAGCTGTTTTTT; cdr3_aa: CASSKADSNTGELFF
j_call: TRBJ2-1; clone_size: .; v_call: TRBV15; d_call: TRBD2; cdr3_nt: TGTGCCACCAGCAGAGATGCCCCTAGCGGGAGTTTCTATGAGCAGTTCTTC; cdr3_aa: CATSRDAPSGSFYEQFF
j_call: TRBJ1-3; clone_size: .; v_call: TRBV6-5; d_call: .; cdr3_nt: TGTGCCAATTACTTCCCCTGGGCCTCTGGAAACACCATATATTTT; cdr3_aa: CANYFPWASGNTIYF
j_call: TRBJ2-1; clone_size: .; v_call: TRBV10-2; d_call: .; cdr3_nt: TGCGCCAGCAGTGGATCGACTCCTAATGAGCAGTTCTTC; cdr3_aa: CASSGSTPNEQFF
j_call: TRBJ2-1; clone_size: .; v_call: TRBV5-1; d_call: TRBD2; cdr3_nt: TGCGCCAGCAGCTTCGGGACTAGCCCCTACAATGAGCAGTTCTTC; cdr3_aa: CASSFGTSPYNEQFF
j_call: TRBJ1-6; clone_size: .; v_call: TRBV28; d_call: TRBD1; cdr3_nt: TGTGCCAGCAGCCAGATCCGGGGGGGACAGGGGACAATCGATTCACCCCTCCACTTT; cdr3_aa: CASSQIRGGQGTIDSPLHF
j_call: TRBJ1-2; clone_size: .; v_call: TRBV7-2; d_call: TRBD1; cdr3_nt: TGTGCCAGCAGCTTAAGGGGACAGGGAGCTGGCTACACCTTC; cdr3_aa: CASSLRGQGAGYTF
j_call: TRBJ2-2; clone_size: .; v_call: TRBV5-1; d_call: TRBD2; cdr3_nt: TGCGCCAGCAGCTTGGGTCCCCCAGCGGGGCTGACCGGGGAGCTGTTTTTT; cdr3_aa: CASSLGPPAGLTGELFF
j_call: TRBJ1-5; clone_size: .; v_call: TRBV27; d_call: .; cdr3_nt: TGTGCCAGCAGTTTGAGAGGGGATAGGAGCAATCAGCCCCAGCATTTT; cdr3_aa: CASSLRGDRSNQPQHF
j_call: TRBJ1-2; clone_size: .; v_call: TRBV6-2/TRBV6-3; d_call: TRBD1; cdr3_nt: TGTGCCAGCAGTTCAGCAGGGGGACGTGGCTATGGCTACACCTTC; cdr3_aa: CASSSAGGRGYGYTF
j_call: TRBJ1-2; clone_size: .; v_call: TRBV6-1; d_call: .; cdr3_nt: TGTGCCAGCAGTGAAAGGTCGGGGCCAACTGTTAACTATGGCTACACCTTC; cdr3_aa: CASSERSGPTVNYGYTF
j_call: TRBJ2-1; clone_size: .; v_call: TRBV6-2/TRBV6-3; d_call: .; cdr3_nt: TGTGCCAGCAGTTTAATAACAGGCCGGGATGAGCAGTTCTTC; cdr3_aa: CASSLITGRDEQFF
j_call: TRBJ2-1; clone_size: few; v_call: TRBV9; d_call: TRBD2; cdr3_nt: TGTGCCAGCAGCGTAGGGACTAGCGGATATGAGCAGTTCTTC; cdr3_aa: CASSVGTSGYEQFF
j_call: TRBJ1-6; clone_size: .; v_call: TRBV27; d_call: TRBD1; cdr3_nt: TGTGCCAGCAGTTCTGGGACAGGGAGGAATTCACCCCTCCACTTT; cdr3_aa: CASSSGTGRNSPLHF
j_call: TRBJ1-3; clone_size: .; v_call: TRBV30; d_call: .; cdr3_nt: TGTGCCTGGAGCCGGGGGGGTGGAAACACCATATATTTT; cdr3_aa: CAWSRGGGNTIYF
j_call: TRBJ2-7; clone_size: .; v_call: TRBV7-9; d_call: .; cdr3_nt: TGTGCCAGCAGCCCTCCCGGGGCCTCCTACGAGCAGTACTTC; cdr3_aa: CASSPPGASYEQYF
j_call: TRBJ2-1; clone_size: .; v_call: TRBV27; d_call: TRBD2; cdr3_nt: TGTGCCAGCAGTACGTTAGCGGGTAGTCTTGGAAGGACTCCCTACAATGAGCAGTTCTTC; cdr3_aa: CASSTLAGSLGRTPYNEQFF
j_call: TRBJ1-5; clone_size: .; v_call: TRBV20-1; d_call: .; cdr3_nt: TGCAGTGCTAGTACGGGGGAGTATCAGCCCCAGCATTTT; cdr3_aa: CSASTGEYQPQHF
j_call: TRBJ2-2; clone_size: .; v_call: TRBV5-1; d_call: .; cdr3_nt: TGCGCCAGCAGCCGAGGGGCAGATCCCACCGGGGAGCTGTTTTTT; cdr3_aa: CASSRGADPTGELFF
j_call: TRBJ1-5; clone_size: .; v_call: TRBV9; d_call: .; cdr3_nt: TGTGCCAGCAGCGTAGCCCGGCAGGAGAATAGCAATCAGCCCCAGCATTTT; cdr3_aa: CASSVARQENSNQPQHF
j_call: TRBJ2-5; clone_size: .; v_call: TRBV5-1; d_call: TRBD2; cdr3_nt: TGCGCCAGCAGCTTGGTAGCGGGAGAGCCGGGGACCCAGTACTTC; cdr3_aa: CASSLVAGEPGTQYF
j_call: TRBJ2-7; clone_size: once; v_call: TRBV28; d_call: .; cdr3_nt: TGTGCCAGCAGTTCCCTCGCTACCTACGAGCAGTACTTC; cdr3_aa: CASSSLATYEQYF
j_call: TRBJ2-7; clone_size: .; v_call: TRBV28; d_call: TRBD1; cdr3_nt: TGTGCCAGCAGCTCACCCGGGACAGGGGGTTACGAGCAGTACTTC; cdr3_aa: CASSSPGTGGYEQYF